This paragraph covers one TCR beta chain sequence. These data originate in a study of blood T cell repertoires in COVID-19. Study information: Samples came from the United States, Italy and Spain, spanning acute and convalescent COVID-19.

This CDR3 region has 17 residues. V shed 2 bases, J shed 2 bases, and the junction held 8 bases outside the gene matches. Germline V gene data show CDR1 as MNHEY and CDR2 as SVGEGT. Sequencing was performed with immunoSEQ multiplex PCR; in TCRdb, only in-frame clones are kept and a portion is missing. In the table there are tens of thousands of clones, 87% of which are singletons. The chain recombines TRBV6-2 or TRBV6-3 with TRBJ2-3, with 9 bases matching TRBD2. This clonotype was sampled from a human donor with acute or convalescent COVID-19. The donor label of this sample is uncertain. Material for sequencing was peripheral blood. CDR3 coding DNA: TGTGCCAGCAGTTACCGATCCAGCGGGGGGCTCACAGATACGCAGTATTTT. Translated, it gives CASSYRSSGGLTDTQYF.